This TCR beta chain was captured in a study of CD8+ T cells in alopecia areata. Study-level background: The study gave treated patients oral tofacitinib at 5 to 10 mg twice daily. Study outcomes and limitations: Although TCR sharing was seen in mice, sharing across patients was less clear, possibly for HLA-related reasons.

A remark on this clone: Antigen specificity is unknown.

The authors extracted RNA and reverse transcribed it into cDNA as the sequencing template. Data came from immunoSEQ multiplex PCR; TCRdb stores just in-frame clones and leaves some out. Here the sample spans about 170,000 clones, less than 75% being singletons. Those with alopecia areata gave lesional scalp punch biopsies and peripheral blood. PBMCs served as the source from which CD4+ and CD8+ T cells were sorted. The germline CDR1 and CDR2 sequences are SNHLY and FYNNEI. The CDR3 has 14 amino acids. Trimming shortened V by 3 bases and J by 3 bases, and 9 bases separated the two germline ends. The sequencing here drew on CD8+ T cells sorted from blood, taken at week 0. This receptor was taken from a human donor with alopecia areata. The rearrangement links TRBV2 to TRBJ2-1; no firm D call. The CDR3, as DNA: TGTGCCAGCAGTGAGAAAAGGGACTACAATGAGCAGTTCTTC. This codes for CASSEKRDYNEQFF.